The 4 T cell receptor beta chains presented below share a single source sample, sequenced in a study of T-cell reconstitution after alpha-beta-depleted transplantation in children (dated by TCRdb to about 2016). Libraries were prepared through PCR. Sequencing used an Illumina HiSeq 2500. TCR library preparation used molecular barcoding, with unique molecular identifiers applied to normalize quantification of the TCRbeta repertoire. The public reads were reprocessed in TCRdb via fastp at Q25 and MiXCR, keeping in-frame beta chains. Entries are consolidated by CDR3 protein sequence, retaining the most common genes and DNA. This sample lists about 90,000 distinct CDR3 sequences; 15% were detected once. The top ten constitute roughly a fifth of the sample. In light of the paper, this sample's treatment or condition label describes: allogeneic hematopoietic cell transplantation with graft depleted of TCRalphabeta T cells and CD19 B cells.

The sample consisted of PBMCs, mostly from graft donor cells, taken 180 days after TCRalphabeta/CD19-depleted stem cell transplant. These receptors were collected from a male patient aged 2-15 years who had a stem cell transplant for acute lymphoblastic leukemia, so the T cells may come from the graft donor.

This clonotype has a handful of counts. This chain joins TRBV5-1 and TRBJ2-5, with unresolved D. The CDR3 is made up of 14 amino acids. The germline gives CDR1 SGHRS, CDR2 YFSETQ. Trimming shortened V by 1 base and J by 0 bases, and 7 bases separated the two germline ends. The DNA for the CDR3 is TGCGCCAGCAGCTTGCTCCATAACCAAGAGACCCAGTACTTC. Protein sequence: CASSLLHNQETQYF.

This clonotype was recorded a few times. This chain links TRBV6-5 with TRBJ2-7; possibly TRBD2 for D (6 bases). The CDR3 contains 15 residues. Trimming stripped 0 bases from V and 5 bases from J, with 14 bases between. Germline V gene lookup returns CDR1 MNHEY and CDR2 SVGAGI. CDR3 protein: CASSYSGSGEDEQYF. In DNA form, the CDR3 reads TGTGCCAGCAGTTACTCCGGATCGGGGGAAGACGAGCAGTACTTC.

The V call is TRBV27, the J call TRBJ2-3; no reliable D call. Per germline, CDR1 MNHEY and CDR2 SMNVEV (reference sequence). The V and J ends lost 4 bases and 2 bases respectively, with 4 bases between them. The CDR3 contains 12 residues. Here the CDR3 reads CASSSITDTQYF. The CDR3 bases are TGTGCCAGCAGTTCCATCACAGATACGCAGTATTTT.

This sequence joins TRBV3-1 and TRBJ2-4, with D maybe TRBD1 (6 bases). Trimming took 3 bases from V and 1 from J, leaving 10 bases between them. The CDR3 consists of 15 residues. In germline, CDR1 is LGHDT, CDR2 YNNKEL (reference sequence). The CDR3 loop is CASSQGASAKNIQYF. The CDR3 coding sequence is TGTGCCAGCAGCCAGGGGGCTTCGGCCAAAAACATTCAGTACTTC.